Only a few counts were recorded for the clone carrying this T cell receptor beta chain. The data are from a study of blood T cell repertoires in COVID-19. Sequencing was performed with immunoSEQ multiplex PCR; in TCRdb, only in-frame clones are kept and a portion is missing. In the table there are about 170,000 clones, around 84% of which are singletons. This CDR3 region has 14 residues. The germline V gene encodes CDR1 MRHNA and CDR2 SNTAGT. The V end was cut by 5 bases, the J end by 1 base, with 8 bases between. The TCR comes from a woman aged 70-85 years with COVID-19, enrolled during active disease. The V call is TRBV6-4, the J call TRBJ2-2; D gene ambiguous. Sequencing input: peripheral blood. CDR3 residues: CASSQARNTGELFF. The CDR3 DNA is TGTGCCAGCAGTCAGGCGAGGAACACCGGGGAGCTGTTTTTT.